Following are 3 T cell receptor beta chains from one sample sequenced in a study of T cells in women clearing cervical HPV infection. Generated by immunoSEQ multiplex PCR, the TCRdb table keeps only in-frame clones and is missing some. The ten most abundant clones cover under 5% of a sample with fewer than 35,000 clones. The specimen was blood buffy coat. These receptors were obtained from a woman between 18 and 70 years old with a cervical HPV16 infection that either progressed to CIN3+ or cleared (not recorded which).

Comments on this clone: The read ends 3 residues shy of where the CDR3 ends; the end is completed using the germline J gene. The rearrangement joins TRBV20-1 to TRBJ2-4; D assignment may be TRBD1 or TRBD2 (5 bases each). CDR1 DFQATT and CDR2 SNEGSKA come from the germline V gene (reference sequence). V lost 6 bases, J lost 9 bases, and 15 bases lay in between. The CDR3 length is 12 residues. CDR3 DNA, as far as it was read: TGCAGTGCGGAGGACAATTTGGGCATT. Its protein product is CSAEDNLGI. The whole CDR3 is CSAEDNLGIQYF.

Turning to this clone: The read ends 3 residues early relative to the CDR3; the germline J gene fills the gap. V gene TRBV10-3 combines with J gene TRBJ1-1, with 10 bases lining up with TRBD1. The germline CDR1 and CDR2 sequences are ENHRY and SYGVKD. The CDR3 is made up of 18 amino acids. V lost 6 bases, J lost 5 bases, and 18 bases stayed unmatched. The DNA read from the CDR3 is TGTGCCATCAGGGATTCCGGTTTTGGACAGGGGGTGGGGACTGAA. It specifies CAIRDSGFGQGVGTE. The full CDR3 reads CAIRDSGFGQGVGTEAFF.

On this clone: The DNA ends 3 residues before the CDR3 does, and the rest of the CDR3 is filled in from the germline J gene. The V gene is TRBV4-1, the J gene TRBJ2-1; 12 bases line up with TRBD2. This CDR3 comprises 17 residues. V lost 1 base and J lost 2; bases outside the gene matches: 3. Per germline, CDR1 MGHRA and CDR2 YSYEKL. CDR3 sequence reads: CASSQGGLAGTYNEQFF. The covered CDR3 bases are TGCGCCAGCAGCCAAGGAGGACTAGCGGGAACCTACAATGAG.